This T cell receptor beta chain is from a study of glioma-infiltrating T cells. Regarding the study as a whole: Above-expected tissue-blood divergence occurred in all gliomas, most in low-grade ones. Only very few CDR3 sequences appeared in both tissue and blood.

Using RNA template, CDR3s of TCR alpha and beta were amplified with iRepertoire arm-PCR. Tissue mRNA or PBMC total RNA, roughly 90-400 ng, went into one-step reverse transcription and amplification. Each CDR3 protein gets one entry after TCRdb re-called the multiplex PCR reads with MiXCR. The repertoire holds approximately 120,000 distinct CDR3 sequences, with less than 30% as singletons. J was trimmed by 2 bases and V by 5 bases; bases with no gene match: 12. The CDR3 has 17 amino acids. Germline lookup yields CDR1 MDHEN and CDR2 SYDVKM. This clonotype was counted at least ten times. Antigen: not known.

Material for sequencing was glioma tissue, nonneoplastic brain tissue, or PBMCs (not recorded which). This receptor was obtained from a human donor with low-grade glioma or glioblastoma, undergoing nonglioma brain surgery, or in good health (not recorded which). This chain links TRBV28 with TRBJ2-3; 8 nucleotides match TRBD2. DNA for the CDR3: TGTGCCAGCAGTCCTTCTGTAGCGGGGTTCCCCACAGATACGCAGTATTTT. Its protein product is CASSPSVAGFPTDTQYF.